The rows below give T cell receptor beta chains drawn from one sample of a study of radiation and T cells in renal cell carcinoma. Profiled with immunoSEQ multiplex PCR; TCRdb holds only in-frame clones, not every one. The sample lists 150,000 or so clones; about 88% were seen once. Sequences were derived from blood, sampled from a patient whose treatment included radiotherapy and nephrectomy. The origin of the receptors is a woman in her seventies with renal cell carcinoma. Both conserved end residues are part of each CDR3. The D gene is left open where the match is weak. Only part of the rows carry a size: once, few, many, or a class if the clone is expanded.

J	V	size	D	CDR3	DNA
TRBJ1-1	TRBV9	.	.	CASSVDPSGGRVAFF	TGTGCCAGCAGCGTAGATCCATCGGGGGGTCGGGTTGCTTTCTTT
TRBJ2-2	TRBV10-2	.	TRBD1	CASRTGVLDTGELFF	TGCGCCAGCAGAACAGGGGTTCTGGACACCGGGGAGCTGTTTTTT
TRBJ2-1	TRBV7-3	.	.	CASSPSGGQQFF	TGTGCCAGCAGCCCGTCTGGGGGTCAGCAGTTCTTC
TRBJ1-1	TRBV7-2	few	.	CASSADRNTEAFF	TGTGCCAGCAGCGCAGACAGGAACACTGAAGCTTTCTTT
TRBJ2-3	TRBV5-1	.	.	CASSVNVPGTGDTQYF	TGCGCCAGCAGCGTTAACGTGCCCGGGACTGGGGATACGCAGTATTTT
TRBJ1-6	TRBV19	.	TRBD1	CASSARDRGYNSPLHF	TGTGCCAGTAGTGCCCGGGACAGGGGATATAATTCACCCCTCCACTTT
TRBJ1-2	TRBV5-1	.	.	CASSLANRASYGYTF	TGCGCCAGCAGCTTGGCTAACAGGGCCAGCTATGGCTACACCTTC
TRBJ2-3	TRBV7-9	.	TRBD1	CASSPTPTGVGDTQYF	TGTGCCAGCAGCCCTACCCCAACAGGGGTAGGAGATACGCAGTATTTT
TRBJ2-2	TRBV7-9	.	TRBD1	CASSLGGTGNTGELFF	TGTGCCAGCAGCTTAGGTGGGACAGGGAACACCGGGGAGCTGTTTTTT
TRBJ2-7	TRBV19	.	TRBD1	CASRPSGQGTYEQYF	TGTGCCAGTAGGCCTTCCGGACAGGGTACCTACGAGCAGTACTTC
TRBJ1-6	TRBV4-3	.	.	CASSLGTVYDNSPLHF	TGCGCCAGCAGCCTAGGGACCGTGTATGATAATTCACCCCTCCACTTT
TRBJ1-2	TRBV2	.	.	CASSESRRAYGYTF	TGTGCCAGCAGTGAATCACGCAGGGCCTATGGCTACACCTTC
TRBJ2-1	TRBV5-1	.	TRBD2	CASSSGLAGSSSSYNEQFF	TGCGCCAGCAGCTCAGGACTAGCGGGGTCATCGAGCTCCTACAATGAGCAGTTCTTC
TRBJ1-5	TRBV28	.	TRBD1	CASSREIQGGYSNQPQHF	TGTGCCAGCAGTAGGGAGATCCAGGGGGGATATAGCAATCAGCCCCAGCATTTT
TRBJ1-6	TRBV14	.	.	CASSQNTGWASPLHF	TGTGCCAGCAGCCAGAATACAGGGTGGGCATCACCCCTCCACTTT
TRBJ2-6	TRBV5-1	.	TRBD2	CASTPGGPGANVLTF	TGCGCCAGCACCCCGGGGGGACCCGGGGCCAACGTCCTGACTTTC
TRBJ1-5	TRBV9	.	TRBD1	CASSVGTGVQPQHF	TGTGCCAGCAGCGTCGGGACAGGGGTCCAGCCCCAGCATTTT
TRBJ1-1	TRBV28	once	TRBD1	CASSRTGFATEAFF	TGTGCCAGCAGCCGGACAGGGTTTGCCACTGAAGCTTTCTTT
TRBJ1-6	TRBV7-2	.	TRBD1	CASSWGQGVSPLHF	TGTGCCAGCAGCTGGGGACAGGGGGTTTCACCCCTCCACTTT
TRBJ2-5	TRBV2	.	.	CASSDRAAEETQYF	TGTGCCAGCAGTGATAGGGCGGCCGAAGAGACCCAGTACTTC
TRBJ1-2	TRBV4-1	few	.	CASSQGSVSGYTF	TGCGCCAGCAGCCAGGGTTCGGTAAGCGGCTACACCTTC
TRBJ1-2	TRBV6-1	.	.	CASSEAGGVYGYTF	TGTGCCAGCAGTGAGGCGGGGGGCGTCTATGGCTACACCTTC
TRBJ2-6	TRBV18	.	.	CASSPPFAGANVLTF	TGTGCCAGCTCACCACCGTTCGCTGGGGCCAACGTCCTGACTTTC
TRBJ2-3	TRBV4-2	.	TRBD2	CASSQRVSMGGGATDTQYF	TGTGCCAGCAGCCAAAGAGTTTCCATGGGCGGGGGGGCCACAGATACGCAGTATTTT
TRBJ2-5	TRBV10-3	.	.	CATTTPGDKQETQYF	TGTGCCACTACCACTCCAGGGGATAAACAAGAGACCCAGTACTTC
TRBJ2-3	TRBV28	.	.	CASSFIPDTQYF	TGTGCCAGCAGTTTTATCCCAGATACGCAGTATTTT
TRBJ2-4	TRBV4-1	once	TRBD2	CASSALAGGLAKNIQYF	TGCGCCAGCAGCGCACTAGCGGGGGGCCTAGCCAAAAACATTCAGTACTTC
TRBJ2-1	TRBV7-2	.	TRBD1	CASISGQGYNEQFF	TGTGCCAGCATATCTGGACAGGGGTACAATGAGCAGTTCTTC
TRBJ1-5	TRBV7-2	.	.	CASRVSGDSNQPQHF	TGTGCCAGCAGGGTCAGCGGGGATAGCAATCAGCCCCAGCATTTT
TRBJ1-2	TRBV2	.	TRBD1	CASSDRTGGYGYTF	TGTGCCAGCAGTGATCGGACAGGGGGCTATGGCTACACCTTC
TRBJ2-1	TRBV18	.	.	CASSPLPQASSYNEQFF	TGTGCCAGCTCACCCCTCCCCCAGGCAAGCTCCTACAATGAGCAGTTCTTC
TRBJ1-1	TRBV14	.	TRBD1	CASSFGQAGTEAFF	TGTGCCAGCAGCTTCGGACAGGCCGGGACTGAAGCTTTCTTT
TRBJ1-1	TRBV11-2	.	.	CASSLSREGAFF	TGTGCCAGCAGCTTAAGCAGGGAAGGCGCTTTCTTT
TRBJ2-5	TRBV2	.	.	CASSADRSEETQYF	TGTGCCAGCAGTGCGGACAGATCGGAAGAGACCCAGTACTTC
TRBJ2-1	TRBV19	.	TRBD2	CASSKAASGGFYNEQFF	TGTGCCAGTAGTAAAGCCGCTAGCGGGGGTTTCTACAATGAGCAGTTCTTC
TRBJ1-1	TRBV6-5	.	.	CARGIPMNTEAFF	TGTGCCAGGGGGATTCCGATGAACACTGAAGCTTTCTTT
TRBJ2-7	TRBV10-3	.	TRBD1	CAISEIPGQRSSYEQYF	TGTGCCATCAGCGAAATACCGGGACAGCGTAGCTCCTACGAGCAGTACTTC
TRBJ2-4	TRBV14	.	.	CASSQVGLAKNIQYF	TGTGCCAGCAGCCAAGTCGGTTTAGCCAAAAACATTCAGTACTTC
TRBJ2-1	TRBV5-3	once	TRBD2	CARSRGLAGPVGEQFF	TGTGCCAGAAGCCGAGGACTAGCGGGGCCGGTGGGTGAGCAGTTCTTC
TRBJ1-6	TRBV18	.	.	CASSPFGGGDYYSPLHF	TGTGCCAGCTCACCATTCGGGGGTGGGGACTACTATTCACCCCTCCACTTT
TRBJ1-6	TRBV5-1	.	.	CASSPDPNSPLHF	TGCGCCAGCAGCCCGGACCCTAATTCACCCCTCCACTTT
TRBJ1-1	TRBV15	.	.	CATSRGPTGEAFF	TGTGCCACCAGCAGGGGACCGACAGGTGAAGCTTTCTTT
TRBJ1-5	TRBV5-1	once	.	CASSTRTAFSSGPQHF	TGCGCCAGCAGCACCCGGACAGCTTTCTCATCAGGGCCCCAGCATTTT
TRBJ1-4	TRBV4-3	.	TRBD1	CASSQAPGQGFGRLFF	TGCGCCAGCAGCCAGGCCCCGGGACAGGGCTTCGGTAGGCTGTTTTTT
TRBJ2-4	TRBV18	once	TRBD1	CASSRRQGENIQYF	TGTGCCAGCTCACGACGACAGGGGGAAAACATTCAGTACTTC
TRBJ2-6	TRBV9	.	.	CASSAFTSGANVLTF	TGTGCCAGCAGCGCGTTCACCTCTGGGGCCAACGTCCTGACTTTC